The TCR beta chain under discussion was sequenced for a study of T-cell reconstitution after alpha-beta-depleted transplantation in children. This clonotype was seen repeatedly, ten times or more. Antigen: not known. The study, taken as a whole, reports: From newly produced T cells came most of the T-cell counts and diversity one year after transplant.

Unique molecular identifiers featured in how the TCRbeta library was prepared. TCRdb itself ran the PCR reads through MiXCR, one entry per CDR3 protein. The data contain about 980,000 distinct CDR3 sequences, roughly 29% of them singletons. Between the trimmed V and J ends, which lost 3 bases and 2 bases, there was a span of 12 bases. Germline values: CDR1 KGHSH, CDR2 LQKENI. The CDR3 is 15 residues long. J is TRBJ2-3 and V is TRBV18; D unclear. The sequences come from PBMCs, mostly from graft donor cells, collected 360 days after TCRalphabeta/CD19-depleted stem cell transplant. The TCR sequence derives from a boy under two years old who had a stem cell transplant for SCID, so the T cells may come from the graft donor. CDR3 bases: TGTGCCAGCTCACCGCCTACCACGTACACAGATACGCAGTATTTT. It specifies CASSPPTTYTDTQYF.